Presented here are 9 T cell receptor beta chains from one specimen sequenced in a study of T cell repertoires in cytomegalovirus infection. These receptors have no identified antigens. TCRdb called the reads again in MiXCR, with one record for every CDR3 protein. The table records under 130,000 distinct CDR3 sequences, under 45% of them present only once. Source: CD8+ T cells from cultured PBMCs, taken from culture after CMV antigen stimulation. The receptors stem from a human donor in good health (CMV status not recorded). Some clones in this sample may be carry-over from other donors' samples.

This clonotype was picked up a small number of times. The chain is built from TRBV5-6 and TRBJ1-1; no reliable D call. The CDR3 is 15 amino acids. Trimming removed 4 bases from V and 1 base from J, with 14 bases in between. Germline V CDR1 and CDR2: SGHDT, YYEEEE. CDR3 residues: CASSPVGSQNTEAFF. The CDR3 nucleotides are TGTGCCAGCAGCCCGGTGGGGTCCCAGAACACTGAAGCTTTCTTT.

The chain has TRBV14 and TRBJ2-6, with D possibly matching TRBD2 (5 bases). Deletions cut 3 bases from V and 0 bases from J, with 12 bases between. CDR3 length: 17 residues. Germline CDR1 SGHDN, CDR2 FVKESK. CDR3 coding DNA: TGTGCCAGCAGCCACGACGGACTCCCCTCTGGGGCCAACGTCCTGACTTTC. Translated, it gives CASSHDGLPSGANVLTF.

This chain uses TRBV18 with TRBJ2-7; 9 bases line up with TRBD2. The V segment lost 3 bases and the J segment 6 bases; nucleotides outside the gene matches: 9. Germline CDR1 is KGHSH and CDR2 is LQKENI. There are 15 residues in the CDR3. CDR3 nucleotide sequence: TGTGCCAGCTCACCTCCTCTAGCGGGGAACGCCGAGCAGTACTTC. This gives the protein CASSPPLAGNAEQYF.

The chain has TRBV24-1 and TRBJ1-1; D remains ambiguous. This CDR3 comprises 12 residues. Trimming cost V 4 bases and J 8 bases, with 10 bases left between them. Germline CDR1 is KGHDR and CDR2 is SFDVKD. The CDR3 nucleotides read TGTGCCACCAGTGACCCACGCCCCGAAGCTTTCTTT. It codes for CATSDPRPEAFF.

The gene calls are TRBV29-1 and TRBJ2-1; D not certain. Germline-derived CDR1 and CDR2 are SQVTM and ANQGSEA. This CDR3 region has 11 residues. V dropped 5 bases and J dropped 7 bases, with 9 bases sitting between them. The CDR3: CSVRPPNEQFF. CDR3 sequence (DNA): TGCAGCGTTCGTCCACCTAATGAGCAGTTCTTC.

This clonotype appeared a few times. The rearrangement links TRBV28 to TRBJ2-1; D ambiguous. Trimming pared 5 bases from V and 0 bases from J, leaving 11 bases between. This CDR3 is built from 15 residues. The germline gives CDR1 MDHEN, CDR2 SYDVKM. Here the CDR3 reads CASSIDNRSYNEQFF. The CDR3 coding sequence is TGTGCCAGCAGTATAGACAACCGCTCCTACAATGAGCAGTTCTTC.

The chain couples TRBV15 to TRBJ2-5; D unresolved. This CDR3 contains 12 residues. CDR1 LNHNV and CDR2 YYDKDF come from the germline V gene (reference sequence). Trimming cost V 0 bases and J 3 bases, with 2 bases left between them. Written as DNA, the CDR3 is TGTGCCACCAGCAGAGATAAAGAGACCCAGTACTTC. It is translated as CATSRDKETQYF.

Here the CDR3 DNA reads TGTGCCAGCAGCCAAGAAATAGCGTCAGGGAGCTCCGAGCAGTACTTC. It translates to CASSQEIASGSSEQYF. The chain links TRBV4-2 to TRBJ2-7; perhaps D is TRBD1 or TRBD2 (5 bases each). Germline V gene data show CDR1 as LGHNA and CDR2 as YNFKEQ. V lost 0 bases and J 6 bases, leaving 18 bases between the germline ends. The CDR3 has 16 residues.

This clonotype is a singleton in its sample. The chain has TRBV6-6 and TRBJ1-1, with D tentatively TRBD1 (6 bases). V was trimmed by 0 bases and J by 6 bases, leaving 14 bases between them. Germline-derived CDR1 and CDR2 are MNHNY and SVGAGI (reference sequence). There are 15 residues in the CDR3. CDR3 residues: CASSYSGAGEAEAFF. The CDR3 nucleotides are TGTGCCAGCAGTTACTCAGGGGCAGGGGAGGCTGAAGCTTTCTTT.